This passage covers 6 T cell receptor beta chains from one sample sequenced in a study of Ad26.COV2.S vaccination and SARS-CoV-2 variants. Assay used: immunoSEQ multiplex PCR; TCRdb lists only in-frame clones, some missing. The sample holds about 440,000 clones; 90% are singletons and the top ten take 4.3%. Treatment denoted: 15 to 20 received Ad26.COV2.S at low or high dose, single or two shots; 5 received placebo; per-sample allocation not given. Samples came from day 63 after the first vaccine or placebo injection. Here the sequenced sample was peripheral blood, taken in a trial of Ad26.COV2.S vaccine versus placebo. The source is a person between 18 and 65 years old who received the Ad26.COV2.S COVID-19 vaccine or a placebo.

The V call is TRBV28, the J call TRBJ2-1, with 7 bases identical to TRBD2. Trimming removed 7 bases from V and 4 bases from J; junction bases left unmatched: 4. Germline CDR1 reads MDHEN; CDR2 reads SYDVKM. The CDR3 has 13 amino acids. The CDR3 protein is CASTRESYNEQFF. The DNA for the CDR3 is TGTGCCAGCACGCGGGAGAGTTACAATGAGCAGTTCTTC.

This clone came up once. The J gene is TRBJ2-7, the V gene TRBV7-9; maybe TRBD2 (5 bases). Germline V gives CDR1 SEHNR, CDR2 FQNEAQ (reference sequence). The V and J ends lost 4 bases and 0 bases respectively, with 13 bases between them. The CDR3 extends over 15 amino acids. The CDR3 DNA follows: TGTGCCAGCAGCTCCAGGACTGGTTACTCCTACGAGCAGTACTTC. Its translation is CASSSRTGYSYEQYF. Looking up the rest from reference TRBV7-9 and TRBJ2-7 gives the full variable domain: DTGVSQNPRHKITKRGQNVTFRCDPISEHNRLYWYRQTLGQGPEFLTYFQNEAQLEKSRLLSDRFSAERPKGSFSTLEIQRTEQGDSAMYLCASSSRTGYSYEQYFGPGTRLTVT.

The chain links TRBV28 to TRBJ1-5; D unclear. Germline-derived CDR1 and CDR2 are MDHEN and SYDVKM. This CDR3 spans 15 amino acids. With 7 bases removed from V and 0 bases from J, the gap between germline ends came to 13 bases. This chain's CDR3 is CASTPLGRSNQPQHF. The DNA of the CDR3 is TGTGCCAGCACCCCGTTAGGTCGTAGCAATCAGCCCCAGCATTTT.

The chain couples TRBV19 to TRBJ2-6, with TRBD1 matching 11 bases. With V trimmed by 6 bases and J by 0 bases, 1 base remained unmatched. Germline lookup yields CDR1 LNHDA and CDR2 SQIVND (reference sequence). This CDR3 has 16 amino acids. Here the CDR3 reads CASRDRGLSGANVLTF. CDR3 DNA: TGTGCCAGTAGGGACAGGGGGCTCTCTGGGGCCAACGTCCTGACTTTC.

The gene calls are TRBV27 and TRBJ1-3, with D unclear. This CDR3 region has 13 residues. Germline V gene data show CDR1 as MNHEY and CDR2 as SMNVEV (reference sequence). The V and J ends lost 5 bases and 4 bases respectively, with 9 bases between them. This chain's CDR3 is CASSLFMGNTIYF. CDR3 nucleotides: TGTGCCAGCAGTCTATTTATGGGAAACACCATATATTTT.

The rearrangement links TRBV7-9 to TRBJ2-5, with TRBD1 as a possible D gene (5 bases). Germline lookup yields CDR1 SEHNR and CDR2 FQNEAQ (reference sequence). The V end was cut by 2 bases, the J end by 6 bases, with 10 bases between. This CDR3 spans 13 amino acids. CDR3 nucleotides: TGTGCCAGCAGCTTACAGGGTGAACAGACCCAGTACTTC. It yields the protein CASSLQGEQTQYF.